The clone carrying this TCR beta chain was seen more than once but under ten times. This sample is part of a study of T cells in Graves' hyperthyroidism and ophthalmopathy. After removal of 7 bases from V and 1 base from J, the junction contained 16 bases not matched to a gene. Germline V lookup: CDR1 GTSNPN, CDR2 SVGIG (reference sequence). This CDR3 contains 17 residues. Regions amplified from RNA transcripts were the TCR beta CDR3 regions. First-round RT-PCR targeting the TCR CDR3 was performed with the HTBI primer set. In TCRdb, the multiplex PCR reads were re-called with MiXCR into one record per CDR3 protein. The data hold more than 300,000 distinct CDR3 sequences, with approximately 18% observed a single time.

The sample comprised blood. This chain connects TRBV30 to TRBJ1-5, with 7 bases that match TRBD1. The TCR originated in a woman aged 30 to 39 with Graves' hyperthyroidism that later progressed to Graves' ophthalmopathy. The CDR3 sequence: CASEPGDSGLSNQPQHF. The CDR3, as DNA: TGTGCCTCCGAACCTGGGGACAGCGGATTGAGCAATCAGCCCCAGCATTTT.